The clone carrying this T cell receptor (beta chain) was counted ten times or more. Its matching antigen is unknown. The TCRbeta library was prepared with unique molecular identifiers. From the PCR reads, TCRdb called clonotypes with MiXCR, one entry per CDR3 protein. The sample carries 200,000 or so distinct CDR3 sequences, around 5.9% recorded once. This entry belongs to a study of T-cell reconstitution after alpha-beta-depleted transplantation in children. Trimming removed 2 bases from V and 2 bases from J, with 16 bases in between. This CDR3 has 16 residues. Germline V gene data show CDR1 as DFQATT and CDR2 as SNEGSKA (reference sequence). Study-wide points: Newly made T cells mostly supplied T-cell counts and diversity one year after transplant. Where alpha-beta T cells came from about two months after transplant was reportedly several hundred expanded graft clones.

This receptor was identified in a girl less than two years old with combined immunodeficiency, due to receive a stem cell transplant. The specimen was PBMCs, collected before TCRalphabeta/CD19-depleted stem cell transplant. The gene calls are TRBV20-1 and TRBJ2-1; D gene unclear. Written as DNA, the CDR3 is TGCAGTGCTAGAAGCCTCGAGTGGTTAGCCTACAATGAGCAGTTCTTC. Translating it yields CSARSLEWLAYNEQFF.